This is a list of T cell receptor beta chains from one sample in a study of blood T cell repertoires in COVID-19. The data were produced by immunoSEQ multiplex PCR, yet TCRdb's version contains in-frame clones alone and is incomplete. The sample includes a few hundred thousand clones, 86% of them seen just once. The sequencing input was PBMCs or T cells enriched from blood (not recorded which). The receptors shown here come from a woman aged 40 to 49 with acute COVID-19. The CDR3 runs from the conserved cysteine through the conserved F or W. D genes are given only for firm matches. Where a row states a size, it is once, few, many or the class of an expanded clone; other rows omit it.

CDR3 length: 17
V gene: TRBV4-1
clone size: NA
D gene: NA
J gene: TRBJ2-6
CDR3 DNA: TGCGCCAGCAGCCAAGATCTTAACAGGGCCGGGGCCAACGTCCTGACTTTC
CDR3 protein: CASSQDLNRAGANVLTF

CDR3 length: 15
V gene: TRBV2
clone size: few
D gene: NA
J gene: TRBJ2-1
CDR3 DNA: TGTGCCAGCAGTGAGATCCGGACTAACTACAATGAGCAGTTCTTC
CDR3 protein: CASSEIRTNYNEQFF

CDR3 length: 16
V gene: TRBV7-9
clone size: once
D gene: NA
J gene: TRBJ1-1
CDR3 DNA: TGTGCCAGCAGCTTAGCTGGTACAGGTCTGAACACTGAAGCTTTCTTT
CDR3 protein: CASSLAGTGLNTEAFF

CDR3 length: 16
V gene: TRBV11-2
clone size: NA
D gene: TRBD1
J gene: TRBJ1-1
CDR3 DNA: TGTGCCAGCAGCTTACGAGACCCTTACAGGGGTCCTGAAGCTTTCTTT
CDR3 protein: CASSLRDPYRGPEAFF

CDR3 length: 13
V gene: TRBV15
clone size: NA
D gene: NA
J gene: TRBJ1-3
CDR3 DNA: TGTGCCACCAGCACGGGGGCTGGAAACACCATATATTTT
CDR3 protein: CATSTGAGNTIYF

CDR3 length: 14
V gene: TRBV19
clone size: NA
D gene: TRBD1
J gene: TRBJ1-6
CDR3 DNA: TGTGCCAGTAGTTTACAGGGGGCCGGTTCACCCCTCCACTTT
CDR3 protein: CASSLQGAGSPLHF

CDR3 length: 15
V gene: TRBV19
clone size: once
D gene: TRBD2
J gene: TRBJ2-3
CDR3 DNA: TGTGCCAGTAAAATCGGGGCGGGAGAGCTGGATACGCAGTATTTT
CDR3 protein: CASKIGAGELDTQYF

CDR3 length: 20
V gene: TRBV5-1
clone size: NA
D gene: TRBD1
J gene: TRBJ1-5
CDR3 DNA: TGCGCCAGCAGCTTGTATCCAGTGACAGGGGGCTCAGGGAGCAATCAGCCCCAGCATTTT
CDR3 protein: CASSLYPVTGGSGSNQPQHF

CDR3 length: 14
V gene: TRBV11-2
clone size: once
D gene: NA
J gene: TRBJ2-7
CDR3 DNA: TGTGCCAGCAGCCTCCGAGTCCAAACCTACGAGCAGTACTTC
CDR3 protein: CASSLRVQTYEQYF

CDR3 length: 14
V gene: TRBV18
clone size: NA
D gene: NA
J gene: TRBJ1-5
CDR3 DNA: TGTGCCAGCTCACCACAGGGGAGCAATCAGCCCCAGCATTTT
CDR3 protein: CASSPQGSNQPQHF

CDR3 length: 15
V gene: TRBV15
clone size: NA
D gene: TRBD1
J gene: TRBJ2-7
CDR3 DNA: TGTGCCACCAGCAGCCGGGACAGGGGCCCCTACGAGCAGTACTTC
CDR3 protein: CATSSRDRGPYEQYF

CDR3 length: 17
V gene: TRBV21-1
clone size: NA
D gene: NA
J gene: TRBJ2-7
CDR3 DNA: TGTGCCAGCAGCCCCAGGTCCGGACAGGTCCGCGCGGGCGAGCAGTACTTC
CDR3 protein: CASSPRSGQVRAGEQYF

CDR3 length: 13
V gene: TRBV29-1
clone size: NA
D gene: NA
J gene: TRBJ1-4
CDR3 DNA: TGCAGCGTTCAAGTACAGGCCGATGAAAAACTGTTTTTT
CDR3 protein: CSVQVQADEKLFF

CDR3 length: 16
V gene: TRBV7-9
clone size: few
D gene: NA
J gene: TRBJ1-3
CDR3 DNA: TGTGCCAGCAGCTTAACCGGGATGAGCTCTGGAAACACCATATATTTT
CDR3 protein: CASSLTGMSSGNTIYF

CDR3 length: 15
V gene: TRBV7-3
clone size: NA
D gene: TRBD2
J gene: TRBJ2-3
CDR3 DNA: TGTGCCAGCAGCCCTGAAGCGGGAAGCACAGATACGCAGTATTTT
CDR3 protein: CASSPEAGSTDTQYF

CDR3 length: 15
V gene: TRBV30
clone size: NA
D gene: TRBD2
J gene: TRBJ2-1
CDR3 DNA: TGTGCCTGGACTCCACTAAGCGGGAGAGCTGGGGAGCAGTTCTTC
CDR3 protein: CAWTPLSGRAGEQFF

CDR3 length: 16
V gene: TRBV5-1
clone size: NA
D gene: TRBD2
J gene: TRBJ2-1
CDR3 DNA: TGCGCCAGCAGCATAACTAGCGGAGGGTCCTACAATGAGCAGTTCTTC
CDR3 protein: CASSITSGGSYNEQFF

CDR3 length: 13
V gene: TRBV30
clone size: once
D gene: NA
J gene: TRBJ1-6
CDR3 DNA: TGTGCCTGGCGAGACTGGGGCAATTCACCCCTCCACTTT
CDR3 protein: CAWRDWGNSPLHF

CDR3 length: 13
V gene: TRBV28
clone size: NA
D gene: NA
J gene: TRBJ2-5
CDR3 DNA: TGTGCCAGCATTCCTGGGGGGGCAGAGACCCAGTACTTC
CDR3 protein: CASIPGGAETQYF

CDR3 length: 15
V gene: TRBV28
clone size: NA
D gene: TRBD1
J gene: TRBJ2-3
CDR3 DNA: TGTGCCAGCAGTCATCCGGGACAGGGGGCAAATACGCAGTATTTT
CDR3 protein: CASSHPGQGANTQYF

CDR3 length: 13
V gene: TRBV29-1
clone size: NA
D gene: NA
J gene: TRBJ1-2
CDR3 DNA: TGCAGCGGGCAAACAGCGGCCAACTATGGCTACACCTTC
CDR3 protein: CSGQTAANYGYTF

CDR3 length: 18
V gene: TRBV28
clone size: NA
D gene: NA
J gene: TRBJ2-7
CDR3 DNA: TGTGCCAGCAGTTTAGAATTTCTGGCACCGGGACTTACCTACGAGCAGTACTTC
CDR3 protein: CASSLEFLAPGLTYEQYF

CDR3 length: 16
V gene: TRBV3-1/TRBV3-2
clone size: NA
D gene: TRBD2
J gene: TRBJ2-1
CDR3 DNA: TGTGCCAGCAGCTTTAATAGCGGGAGGAGGACAAATGAGCAGTTCTTC
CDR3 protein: CASSFNSGRRTNEQFF

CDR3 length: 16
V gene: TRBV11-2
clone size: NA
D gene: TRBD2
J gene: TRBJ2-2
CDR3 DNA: TGTGCCAGCAGCTTCGTCCCAGCGGGAGGAAACGGGGAGCTGTTTTTT
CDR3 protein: CASSFVPAGGNGELFF

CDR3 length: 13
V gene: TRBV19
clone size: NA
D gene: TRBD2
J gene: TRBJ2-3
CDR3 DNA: TGTGCCAGTTCGACTAGCGGGACAGATACGCAGTATTTT
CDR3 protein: CASSTSGTDTQYF

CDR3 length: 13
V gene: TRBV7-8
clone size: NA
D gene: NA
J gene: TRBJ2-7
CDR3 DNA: TGTGCCAGCAGCTGGCAACGGGACTACGAGCAGTACTTC
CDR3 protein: CASSWQRDYEQYF

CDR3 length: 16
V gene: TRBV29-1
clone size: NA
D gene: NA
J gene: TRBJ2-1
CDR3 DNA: TGCAGCGTTGAAGATCTATGGGAGGCCCAGCGGAATGAGCAGTTCTTC
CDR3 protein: CSVEDLWEAQRNEQFF

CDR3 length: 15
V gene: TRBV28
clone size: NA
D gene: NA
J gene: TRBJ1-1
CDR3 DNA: TGTGCCAGCAAGGGGTTGCCAGGGAAAGACACTGAAGCTTTCTTT
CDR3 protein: CASKGLPGKDTEAFF

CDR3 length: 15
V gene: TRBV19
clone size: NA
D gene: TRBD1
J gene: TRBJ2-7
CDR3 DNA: TGTGCCAGTAGTACGGGGACAGGGGGTAACTACGAGCAGTACTTC
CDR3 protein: CASSTGTGGNYEQYF

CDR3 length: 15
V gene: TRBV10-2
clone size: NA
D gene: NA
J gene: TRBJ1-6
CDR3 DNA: TGCGCCAGCTCCTCCCTGCCCGGACAGCGTTCACCCCTCCACTTT
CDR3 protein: CASSSLPGQRSPLHF

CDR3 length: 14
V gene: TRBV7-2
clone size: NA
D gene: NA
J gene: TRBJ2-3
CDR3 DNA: TGTGCCAGCAGCTCCGGAATAAGAACGGGGGTTCAGTATTTT
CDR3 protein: CASSSGIRTGVQYF

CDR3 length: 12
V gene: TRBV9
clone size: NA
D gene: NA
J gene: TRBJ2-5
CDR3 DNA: TGTGCCAGCGGAAGCGGACAAGAGACCCAGTACTTC
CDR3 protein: CASGSGQETQYF

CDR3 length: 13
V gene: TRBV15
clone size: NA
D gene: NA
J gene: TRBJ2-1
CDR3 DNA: TGTGCCACCAGCAGTCTGTCGGGCAATGAGCAGTTCTTC
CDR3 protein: CATSSLSGNEQFF

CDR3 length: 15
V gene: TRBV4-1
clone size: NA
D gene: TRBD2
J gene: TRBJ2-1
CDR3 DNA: TGCGCCAGCAGCCACCGGACTAGCGGGAACGATGAGCAGTTCTTC
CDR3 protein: CASSHRTSGNDEQFF

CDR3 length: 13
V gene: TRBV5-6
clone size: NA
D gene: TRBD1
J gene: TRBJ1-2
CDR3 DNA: TGTGCCAGCAGCCCTACAGGGACAGGTGGCTACACCTTC
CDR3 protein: CASSPTGTGGYTF

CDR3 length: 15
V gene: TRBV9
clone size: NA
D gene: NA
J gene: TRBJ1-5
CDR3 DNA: TGTGCCAGCAGCGTAGGTTGGGAGGGGTCTCAGCCCCAGCATTTT
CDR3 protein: CASSVGWEGSQPQHF

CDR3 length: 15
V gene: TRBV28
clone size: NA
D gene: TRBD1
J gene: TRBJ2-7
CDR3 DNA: TGTGCCAGCAGTTTATCCCGGACAGGGCCCAACGAGCAGTACTTC
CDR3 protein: CASSLSRTGPNEQYF

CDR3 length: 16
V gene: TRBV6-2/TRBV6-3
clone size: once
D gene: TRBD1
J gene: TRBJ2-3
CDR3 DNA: TGTGCCAGCAGTTACGGTCTCGGACAGGGCACAGATACGCAGTATTTT
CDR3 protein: CASSYGLGQGTDTQYF

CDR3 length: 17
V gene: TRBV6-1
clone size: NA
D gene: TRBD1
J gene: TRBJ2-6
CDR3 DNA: TGTGCCAGCAGTGTAGGGACAGCTTCCTCTGGGGCCAACGTCCTGACTTTC
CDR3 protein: CASSVGTASSGANVLTF

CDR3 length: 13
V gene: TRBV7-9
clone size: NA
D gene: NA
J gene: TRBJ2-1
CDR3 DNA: TGTGCCAGCAGCTTGAACAGTGACAATGAGCAGTTCTTC
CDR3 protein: CASSLNSDNEQFF

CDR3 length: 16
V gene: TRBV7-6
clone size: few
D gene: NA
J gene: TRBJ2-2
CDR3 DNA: TGTGCCAGCAGCTTAGTGGTAGCGGCGAGCGGAGGGGAGCTGTTTTTT
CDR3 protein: CASSLVVAASGGELFF

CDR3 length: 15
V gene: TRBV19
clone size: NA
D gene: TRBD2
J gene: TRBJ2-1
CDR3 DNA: TGTGCCAGTAGTACGTCTAGCGGGAGGGCCAATGAGCAGTTCTTC
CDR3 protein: CASSTSSGRANEQFF

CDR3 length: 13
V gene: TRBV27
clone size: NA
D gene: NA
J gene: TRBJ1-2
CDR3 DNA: TGTGCCAGCAGTCCCGCGGACAGCTATGGCTACACCTTC
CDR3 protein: CASSPADSYGYTF

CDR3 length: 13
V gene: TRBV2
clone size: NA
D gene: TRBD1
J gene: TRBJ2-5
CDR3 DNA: TGTGCCAGCAGAGGGGGACAGTTAGAGACCCAGTACTTC
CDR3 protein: CASRGGQLETQYF

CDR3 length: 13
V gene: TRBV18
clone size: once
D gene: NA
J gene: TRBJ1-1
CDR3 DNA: TGTGCCAGCTCACCACTAGACAGCTTGGGAGCTTTCTTT
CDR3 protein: CASSPLDSLGAFF

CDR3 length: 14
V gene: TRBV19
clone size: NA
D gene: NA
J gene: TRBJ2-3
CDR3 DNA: TGTGCCAGTAGTACAACGAATACGGCAGATACGCAGTATTTT
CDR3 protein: CASSTTNTADTQYF

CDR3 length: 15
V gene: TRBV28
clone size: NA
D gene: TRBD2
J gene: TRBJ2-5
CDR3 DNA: TGTGCCAGCAGTTTCGGCGGGAGGGCCCAAGAGACCCAGTACTTC
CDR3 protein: CASSFGGRAQETQYF

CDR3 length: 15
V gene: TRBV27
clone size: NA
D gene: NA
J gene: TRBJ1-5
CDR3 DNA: TGTGCCAGCAGTTTCAGGACAGACGGCAATCAGCCCCAGCATTTT
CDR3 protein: CASSFRTDGNQPQHF

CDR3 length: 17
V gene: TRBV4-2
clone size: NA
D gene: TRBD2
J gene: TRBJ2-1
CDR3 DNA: TGTGCCAGCAGCCAACCCTCCGGGACTAGCGGGAGTAATGAGCAGTTCTTC
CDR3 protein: CASSQPSGTSGSNEQFF

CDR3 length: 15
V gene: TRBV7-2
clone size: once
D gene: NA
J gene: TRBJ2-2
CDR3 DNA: TGTGCCAGCAGCCCCGAGGTGGCGAACACCGGGGAGCTGTTTTTT
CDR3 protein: CASSPEVANTGELFF

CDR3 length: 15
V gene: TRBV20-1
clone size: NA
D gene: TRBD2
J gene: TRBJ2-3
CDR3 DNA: TGCAGTGCTAGTGGTCTAGCGGGAGGACCAGATACGCAGTATTTT
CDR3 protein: CSASGLAGGPDTQYF

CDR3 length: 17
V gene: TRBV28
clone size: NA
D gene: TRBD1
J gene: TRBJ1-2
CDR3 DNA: TGTGCCAGCACCCTCCGGGACAGGCTGACCACAAACTATGGCTACACCTTC
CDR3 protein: CASTLRDRLTTNYGYTF

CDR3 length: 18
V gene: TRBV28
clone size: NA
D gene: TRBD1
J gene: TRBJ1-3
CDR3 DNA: TGTGCCAGCGGTCCGGGACAGGGGGTAGTGAGCTCTGGAAACACCATATATTTT
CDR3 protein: CASGPGQGVVSSGNTIYF

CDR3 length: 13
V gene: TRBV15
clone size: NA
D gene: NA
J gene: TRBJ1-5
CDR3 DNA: TGTGCCACCAAGACAGAAGGTAATCAGCCCCAGCATTTT
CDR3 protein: CATKTEGNQPQHF

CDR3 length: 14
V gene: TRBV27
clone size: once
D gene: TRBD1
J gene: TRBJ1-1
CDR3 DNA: TGTGCCAGCAGAAACAGACAGGGGACCACTGAAGCTTTCTTT
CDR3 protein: CASRNRQGTTEAFF

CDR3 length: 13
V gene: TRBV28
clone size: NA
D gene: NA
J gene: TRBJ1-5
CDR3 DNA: TGTGCCAGCGGGGACACTAGCAATCAGCCCCAGCATTTT
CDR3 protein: CASGDTSNQPQHF

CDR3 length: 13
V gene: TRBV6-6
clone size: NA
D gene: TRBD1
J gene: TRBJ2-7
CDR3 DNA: TGTGCCAGCGAAGGGACAGGGTACGGCGAGCAGTACTTC
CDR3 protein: CASEGTGYGEQYF